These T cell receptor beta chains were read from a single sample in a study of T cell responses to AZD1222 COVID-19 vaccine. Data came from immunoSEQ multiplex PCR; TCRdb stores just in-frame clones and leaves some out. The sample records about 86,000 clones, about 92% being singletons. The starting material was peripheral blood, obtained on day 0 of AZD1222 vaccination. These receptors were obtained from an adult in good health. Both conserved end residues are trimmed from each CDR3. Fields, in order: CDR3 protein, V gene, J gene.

CDR3 protein: ASSLRPGTINYGYT; V gene: TRBV7-8; J gene: TRBJ1-2
CDR3 protein: ASSKNREWDEQY; V gene: TRBV7-9; J gene: TRBJ2-7
CDR3 protein: ASSSLTLGNTIY; V gene: TRBV6-5; J gene: TRBJ1-3
CDR3 protein: ASSYGTAPGNTIY; V gene: TRBV3-1/TRBV3-2; J gene: TRBJ1-3
CDR3 protein: ASRPGLATGELF; V gene: TRBV7-2; J gene: TRBJ2-2
CDR3 protein: ASRPQGGNHNEKLF; V gene: TRBV19; J gene: TRBJ1-4
CDR3 protein: ASSLGDRGLGKLF; V gene: TRBV11-2; J gene: TRBJ1-4
CDR3 protein: ASSPGVYEQY; V gene: TRBV18; J gene: TRBJ2-7
CDR3 protein: ASSLRAGGSNYGYT; V gene: TRBV7-8; J gene: TRBJ1-2
CDR3 protein: ASSPALNTEAF; V gene: TRBV18; J gene: TRBJ1-1
CDR3 protein: SVRQQGAYGYT; V gene: TRBV29-1; J gene: TRBJ1-2
CDR3 protein: ASSYTAANTEAF; V gene: TRBV6-5; J gene: TRBJ1-1
CDR3 protein: ASSHLSAPANTIY; V gene: TRBV3-1/TRBV3-2; J gene: TRBJ1-3
CDR3 protein: ASSPRDPPEAF; V gene: TRBV12-3/TRBV12-4; J gene: TRBJ1-1
CDR3 protein: ATEGWEGADTQY; V gene: TRBV10-3; J gene: TRBJ2-3
CDR3 protein: ASRLGLNTEAF; V gene: TRBV3-1/TRBV3-2; J gene: TRBJ1-1
CDR3 protein: ATSSPGQNTGELF; V gene: TRBV15; J gene: TRBJ2-2
CDR3 protein: ASSYNMAGGSTEAF; V gene: TRBV6-2/TRBV6-3; J gene: TRBJ1-1
CDR3 protein: ASSPNRNEQF; V gene: TRBV7-8; J gene: TRBJ2-1
CDR3 protein: ASSQAAASSGNTIY; V gene: TRBV4-1; J gene: TRBJ1-3
CDR3 protein: ATGLAGQETQY; V gene: TRBV10-3; J gene: TRBJ2-5
CDR3 protein: ASRFNRNTGELF; V gene: TRBV19; J gene: TRBJ2-2
CDR3 protein: ASSPGRGNSPLH; V gene: TRBV5-1; J gene: TRBJ1-6
CDR3 protein: ASSQEGTGGSEKLF; V gene: TRBV4-1; J gene: TRBJ1-4
CDR3 protein: ASTRRTAHYEQY; V gene: TRBV6-7; J gene: TRBJ2-7
CDR3 protein: ASSQTGTSTDTQY; V gene: TRBV16; J gene: TRBJ2-3
CDR3 protein: ASSLRQGGGDEQF; V gene: TRBV5-4; J gene: TRBJ2-1
CDR3 protein: ASSRSTNEKLF; V gene: TRBV7-8; J gene: TRBJ1-4
CDR3 protein: ATSRDLGETQY; V gene: TRBV15; J gene: TRBJ2-5
CDR3 protein: ASSNEGLHFYGYT; V gene: TRBV2; J gene: TRBJ1-2
CDR3 protein: ASSFGQGGINYGYT; V gene: TRBV2; J gene: TRBJ1-2
CDR3 protein: ASTPAGARYYGYT; V gene: TRBV27; J gene: TRBJ1-2
CDR3 protein: ATSRDFRQARSYNEQF; V gene: TRBV15; J gene: TRBJ2-1
CDR3 protein: ASSQDPLVATGELF; V gene: TRBV4-1; J gene: TRBJ2-2
CDR3 protein: ASSRAREQY; V gene: TRBV12-3/TRBV12-4; J gene: TRBJ2-7
CDR3 protein: ASSSTTQPQH; V gene: TRBV12-3/TRBV12-4; J gene: TRBJ1-5
CDR3 protein: ASSESQGIYGYT; V gene: TRBV2; J gene: TRBJ1-2
CDR3 protein: ASSPQGQGENGYT; V gene: TRBV18; J gene: TRBJ1-2
CDR3 protein: ASRSSGQPNYGYT; V gene: TRBV7-9; J gene: TRBJ1-2
CDR3 protein: ASSPSFGGGYEQY; V gene: TRBV7-2; J gene: TRBJ2-7
CDR3 protein: ASSPRTGETGELF; V gene: TRBV5-6; J gene: TRBJ2-2
CDR3 protein: ASSVGGARTDTQY; V gene: TRBV2; J gene: TRBJ2-3
CDR3 protein: ASSPGTPQVYGYT; V gene: TRBV5-1; J gene: TRBJ1-2
CDR3 protein: ASSGVRGGSYEQY; V gene: TRBV6-4; J gene: TRBJ2-7
CDR3 protein: ASSQGKGSGRLQGEQF; V gene: TRBV14; J gene: TRBJ2-1
CDR3 protein: ASSYSGGAHNEQF; V gene: TRBV6-5; J gene: TRBJ2-1
CDR3 protein: ASSVRGQETQY; V gene: TRBV2; J gene: TRBJ2-5
CDR3 protein: AWSVLGGVGNTIY; V gene: TRBV30; J gene: TRBJ1-3
CDR3 protein: ASSLELAGNEQF; V gene: TRBV7-2; J gene: TRBJ2-1
CDR3 protein: SVADSYGYT; V gene: TRBV29-1; J gene: TRBJ1-2
CDR3 protein: ASSGDRGNYGYT; V gene: TRBV5-6; J gene: TRBJ1-2
CDR3 protein: ASSRNYGDNEQF; V gene: TRBV18; J gene: TRBJ2-1
CDR3 protein: AWDPWGSGNTIY; V gene: TRBV30; J gene: TRBJ1-3
CDR3 protein: ASRQGVKETQY; V gene: TRBV12-3/TRBV12-4; J gene: TRBJ2-5
CDR3 protein: ASSLESRRAYNEQF; V gene: TRBV11-2; J gene: TRBJ2-1